Presented here are 8 T cell receptor beta chains from one specimen sequenced in a study of cytomegalovirus exposure and HLA in healthy donors. Vbeta (60) and Jbeta (13) primers were used in the PCR. Profiled with immunoSEQ multiplex PCR; TCRdb holds only in-frame clones, not every one. The table shows roughly 100,000 clones, with around 9.1% occurring only once. The sequencing sample was made of PBMCs. These receptors were obtained from a man in his forties in good health and CMV-seropositive.

This clone was counted between two and nine times. In DNA, the CDR3 is TGTGCCATCAGTCGACAGGGGGCGTACGAGCAGTACTTC. Translating it yields CAISRQGAYEQYF. The chain has TRBV10-3 and TRBJ2-7, with 10 nucleotides matching TRBD1. The V segment lost 5 bases and the J segment 4 bases; nucleotides outside the gene matches: 2. The CDR3 extends over 13 amino acids. The V gene's germline CDR1 is ENHRY and CDR2 SYGVKD.

The V call is TRBV7-8, the J call TRBJ2-7; 11 positions agree with TRBD1. From germline, CDR1 is SGHVS and CDR2 FQNEAQ. The CDR3 contains 16 residues. V shed 6 bases, J shed 4 bases, and the junction held 11 bases outside the gene matches. CDR3 residues: CASSRTSGQGVYEQYF. DNA for the CDR3: TGTGCCAGCAGTCGGACATCGGGACAGGGGGTGTACGAGCAGTACTTC.

The rearrangement links TRBV5-4 to TRBJ2-5, with 7 bases aligning to TRBD1. Germline-derived CDR1 and CDR2 are SGHNT and YYREEE (reference sequence). This CDR3 has 14 residues. V gave up 4 bases and J gave up 4 bases; unmatched junction bases: 7. In DNA form, the CDR3 reads TGTGCCAGCAGCCTCATGACAGGGATAGAGACCCAGTACTTC. It codes for CASSLMTGIETQYF.

The chain carries TRBV6-5 and TRBJ1-2; TRBD1 is a possible D gene (5 bases). Trimming left V 5 bases short and J 8 bases short, with 9 bases between. Germline V gives CDR1 MNHEY, CDR2 SVGAGI. This CDR3 spans 11 amino acids. Written as DNA, the CDR3 is TGTGCCAGCAGTCAGGGCCAAGGCTACACCTTC. Translation gives CASSQGQGYTF.

This clone occurred a few times. The chain links TRBV7-2 to TRBJ2-2, with a weak D call TRBD2 (6 bases). Trimming took off 5 bases at V and 2 bases at J, with 15 bases between the two ends. The CDR3 has 16 amino acids. Germline assignment: CDR1 SGHTA and CDR2 FQGNSA. CDR3: CASSVERVDNTGELFF. The CDR3 DNA sequence: TGTGCCAGCAGCGTTGAGCGGGTTGATAACACCGGGGAGCTGTTTTTT.

This clone was recorded a few times. The chain is built from TRBV18 and TRBJ2-1, with 8 bases matching TRBD2. The CDR3 has 17 residues. The J segment lost 8 bases and the V segment lost 6 bases, leaving 18 bases of the junction unmatched. Germline lookup yields CDR1 KGHSH and CDR2 LQKENI. The CDR3 here is CASSPRLISGERDEQFF. The CDR3 nucleotides read TGTGCCAGCTCGCCTCGCCTGATTAGCGGGGAGAGAGATGAGCAGTTCTTC.

This clone has a handful of counts. V usage is TRBV7-2 and J usage is TRBJ2-3; maybe TRBD2 (5 bases). CDR1 and CDR2 (germline): SGHTA, FQGNSA. The V and J ends lost 0 bases and 1 base respectively, with 14 bases between them. The CDR3 totals 17 residues. The CDR3 loop reads CASSLAPPSRGTDTQYF. In DNA, the CDR3 is TGTGCCAGCAGCTTAGCCCCACCCTCGCGGGGCACAGATACGCAGTATTTT.

This clone has ten or more counts. The chain carries TRBV7-9 and TRBJ1-5, with TRBD1 matching over 8 bases. Germline CDR1 reads SEHNR; CDR2 reads FQNEAQ (reference sequence). The CDR3 sequence is 14 residues long. V lost 8 bases to trimming and J lost 6 bases; unmatched junction nucleotides: 9. The CDR3: CASGRGRGGQPQHF. CDR3 nucleotides: TGTGCCAGCGGCAGGGGGCGAGGGGGTCAGCCCCAGCATTTT. The entire variable domain, with the rest obtained from reference TRBV7-9 and TRBJ1-5, is as follows: DTGVSQNPRHKITKRGQNVTFRCDPISEHNRLYWYRQTLGQGPEFLTYFQNEAQLEKSRLLSDRFSAERPKGSFSTLEIQRTEQGDSAMYLCASGRGRGGQPQHFGDGTRLSIL.